The T cell receptor (beta chain) under discussion was sequenced for a study of identical twins. Study observations and caveats: It was possible that invariant MAIT and iNKT cells partly confounded the zero-insertion analyses.

Trimming shortened V by 0 bases and J by 7 bases, and 15 bases separated the two germline ends. CDR1 is LGHNA and CDR2 is YSLEER in the germline V gene. This CDR3 comprises 15 residues. This clonotype was seen a few times. Its antigen remains unknown. A template switching step contributed a universal primer site, while unique molecular identifiers were present in the cDNA. TCRdb fed the 5' RACE reads into MiXCR, producing one record per CDR3 protein. The sample includes about 250,000 distinct CDR3 sequences, roughly 8% of them seen just once. The sample was also linked to a second study, of yellow fever vaccine responses in identical twins.

Specimen: CD8+ T cells sorted from blood. This receptor was taken from a young woman in good health. This chain uses TRBV4-3 with TRBJ1-2, with a tentative D call TRBD1 (6 bases). Written as DNA, the CDR3 is TGCGCCAGCAGCCAAGATAGGGAGGGGGATTCTGGCTACACCTTC. It specifies CASSQDREGDSGYTF.